This T cell receptor (beta chain) was captured by sequencing in a study of CD8+CD57+ T cells in acquired aplastic anemia. In the study overall: Sorted CD4+ and CD8+ cells yielded DNA averaging around 3.5 ug. Researchers reported that healthy donors averaged around 10 million reads for CD4+ cells.

CDR3 and TCR beta VDJ profiling relied on genomic DNA as the template. Each CDR3 protein gets one entry after TCRdb re-called the reads with MiXCR. The repertoire holds hundreds of thousands of distinct CDR3 sequences, with 65% to 80% as singletons. Germline values: CDR1 MNHNY, CDR2 SVGAGI (reference sequence). The CDR3 has 15 amino acids. With 6 bases removed from V and 4 bases from J, the gap between germline ends came to 19 bases. Concerning this clonotype: The antigen remains undetermined.

The study's findings and limits: There were some 30 CD8+ CDR3 sequences that occurred in both patients and controls. Any difference that existed in CD8+ Simpson's diversity between patients and controls was not significant.

This receptor was taken from a human donor in good health, serving as a control. V usage is TRBV6-6 and J usage is TRBJ2-7; D ambiguous. Material: sorted CD4+, CD8+, or CD8+CD57+ T cells (not recorded which) from PBMCs. DNA for the CDR3: TGTGCCAGCAGCGCCCAGGCCCTACTCGATTACGAGCAGTACTTC. It is translated as CASSAQALLDYEQYF.